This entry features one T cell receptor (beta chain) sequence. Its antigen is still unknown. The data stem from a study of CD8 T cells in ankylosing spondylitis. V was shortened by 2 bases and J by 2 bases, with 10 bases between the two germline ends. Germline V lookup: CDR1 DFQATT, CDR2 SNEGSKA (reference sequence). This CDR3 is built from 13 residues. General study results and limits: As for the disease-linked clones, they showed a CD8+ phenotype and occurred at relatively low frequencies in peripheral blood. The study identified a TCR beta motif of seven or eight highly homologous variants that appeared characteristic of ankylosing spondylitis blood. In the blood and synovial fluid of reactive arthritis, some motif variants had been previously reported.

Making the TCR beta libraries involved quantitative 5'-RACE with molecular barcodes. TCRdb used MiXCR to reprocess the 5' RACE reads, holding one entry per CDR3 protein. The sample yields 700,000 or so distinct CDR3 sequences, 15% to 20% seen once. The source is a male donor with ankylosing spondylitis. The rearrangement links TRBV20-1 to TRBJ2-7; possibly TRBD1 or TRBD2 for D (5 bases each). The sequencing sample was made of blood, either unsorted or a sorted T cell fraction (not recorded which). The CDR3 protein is CSARPGRAYEQYF. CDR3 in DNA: TGCAGTGCTAGACCGGGACGGGCCTACGAGCAGTACTTC.